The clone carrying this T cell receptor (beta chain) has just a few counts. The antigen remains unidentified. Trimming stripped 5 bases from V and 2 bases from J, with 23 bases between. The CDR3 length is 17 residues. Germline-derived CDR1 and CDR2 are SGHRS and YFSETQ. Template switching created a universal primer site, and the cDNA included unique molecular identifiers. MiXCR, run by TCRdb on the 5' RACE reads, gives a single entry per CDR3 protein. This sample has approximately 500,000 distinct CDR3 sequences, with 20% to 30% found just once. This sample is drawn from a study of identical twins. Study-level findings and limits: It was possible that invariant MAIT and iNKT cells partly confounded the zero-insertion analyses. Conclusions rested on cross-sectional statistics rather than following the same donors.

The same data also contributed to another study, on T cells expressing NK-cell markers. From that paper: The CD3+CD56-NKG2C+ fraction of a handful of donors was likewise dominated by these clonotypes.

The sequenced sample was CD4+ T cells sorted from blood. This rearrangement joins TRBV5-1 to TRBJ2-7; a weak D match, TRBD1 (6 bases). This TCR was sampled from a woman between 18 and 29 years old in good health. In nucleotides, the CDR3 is TGCGCCAGCAGGCTACGAGTCACAGGGTCGGCTCCCTACGAGCAGTACTTC. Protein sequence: CASRLRVTGSAPYEQYF.